These T cell receptor beta chains were read from a single sample in a study of cytomegalovirus exposure and HLA in healthy donors. Measured with immunoSEQ multiplex PCR; TCRdb has only the in-frame clones, and not every one. The sample has 100,000 or so clones, roughly 13% seen once. Sequenced material: PBMCs. These receptors all stem from a man in his forties or fifties in good health and CMV-seropositive. Each CDR3 is given with its conserved first and last residue. The D gene is left open where the match is weak. The listing skips clone size in some rows; elsewhere it reads once, few, many or a size class.

d_call,j_call,v_call,clone_size,cdr3_aa,cdr3_nt
.,TRBJ1-5,TRBV28,.,CASSYTGINQPQHF,TGTGCCAGCAGTTACACAGGGATCAATCAGCCCCAGCATTTT
.,TRBJ1-2,TRBV18,.,CASSPSRGRQDYGYTF,TGTGCCAGCTCCCCCTCGAGAGGGCGCCAGGACTATGGCTACACCTTC
TRBD1,TRBJ2-3,TRBV6-5,few,CASSSGQVADTQYF,TGTGCCAGCAGTTCGGGACAGGTAGCCGATACGCAGTATTTT
.,TRBJ1-1,TRBV27,.,CASLGWGGNTEAFF,TGTGCCAGTCTCGGGTGGGGGGGAAACACTGAAGCTTTCTTT
.,TRBJ2-7,TRBV13,.,CASSPGLANSYEQYF,TGTGCCAGCAGCCCGGGACTCGCGAACTCCTACGAGCAGTACTTC
TRBD2,TRBJ2-1,TRBV9,.,CASSFGRASGEQFF,TGTGCCAGCAGCTTCGGGAGGGCCAGCGGTGAGCAGTTCTTC
TRBD1,TRBJ2-7,TRBV5-3,few,CARSLSSRDSCYEQYF,TGTGCCAGAAGCTTGTCTTCCCGGGACAGCTGCTACGAGCAGTACTTC
.,TRBJ2-2,TRBV18,.,CASSLGRDTGELFF,TGTGCCAGCTCACTCGGGAGAGACACCGGGGAGCTGTTTTTT
TRBD1,TRBJ1-2,TRBV7-2,few,CASSLRQGTGGYTF,TGTGCCAGCAGCCTCAGACAGGGGACGGGGGGCTACACCTTC
TRBD1,TRBJ2-5,TRBV5-4,few,CASSNDRGRETQYF,TGTGCCAGCAGCAACGACAGGGGTAGAGAGACCCAGTACTTC
.,TRBJ1-3,TRBV7-2,.,CASSPSANTIYF,TGTGCCAGCAGCCCCAGCGCAAACACCATATATTTT
TRBD1,TRBJ1-2,TRBV5-6,.,CASSSGPTGTYGYTF,TGTGCCAGCAGCTCGGGCCCGACAGGGACCTATGGCTACACCTTC
TRBD1,TRBJ1-5,TRBV6-1,.,CASSGSGTGNYQPQHF,TGTGCCAGCAGTGGATCCGGGACAGGGAATTATCAGCCCCAGCATTTT
TRBD1,TRBJ1-2,TRBV5-1,.,CASSSPPGQGGTLYGYTF,TGCGCCAGCAGCTCCCCCCCTGGACAGGGGGGGACCCTATATGGCTACACCTTC
.,TRBJ1-5,TRBV18,.,CASSPQRYGNQPQHF,TGTGCCAGCTCACCTCAGCGTTATGGCAATCAGCCCCAGCATTTT
.,TRBJ2-3,TRBV28,.,CASSYPLDSSTDTQYF,TGTGCCAGCAGCTATCCATTGGACAGTTCCACAGATACGCAGTATTTT
.,TRBJ2-7,TRBV7-9,.,CASSLSYEQYF,TGTGCCAGCAGCCTCAGCTACGAGCAGTACTTC
TRBD2,TRBJ2-1,TRBV7-2,few,CASSLSSSGPYNEQFF,TGTGCCAGCAGCTTATCGTCTAGCGGGCCCTACAATGAGCAGTTCTTC
.,TRBJ2-7,TRBV5-4,.,CASSLIGWEDSEQYF,TGTGCCAGCAGCTTGATTGGCTGGGAGGACTCCGAGCAGTACTTC
TRBD2,TRBJ2-1,TRBV27,few,CASSLSRGGRHYNEQFF,TGTGCCAGCAGTTTATCCAGGGGCGGGAGGCATTACAATGAGCAGTTCTTC
TRBD1,TRBJ1-1,TRBV9,few,CASRGQTNTEAFF,TGTGCCAGTCGGGGACAGACGAACACTGAAGCTTTCTTT
TRBD2,TRBJ2-7,TRBV5-4,.,CASSLSLTSESYEQYF,TGTGCCAGCAGCTTGTCTTTGACTAGCGAGTCCTACGAGCAGTACTTC
.,TRBJ2-7,TRBV7-9,few,CASSWGLVTYEQYF,TGTGCCAGCAGCTGGGGACTCGTAACCTACGAGCAGTACTTC
TRBD2,TRBJ2-7,TRBV30,few,CAWRGTSGSYEQYF,TGTGCCTGGAGGGGGACTAGCGGGAGTTACGAGCAGTACTTC
TRBD1,TRBJ2-2,TRBV19,few,CASLGTGGVPGELFF,TGTGCCAGTCTCGGGACAGGGGGCGTTCCCGGGGAGCTGTTTTTT
.,TRBJ2-1,TRBV29-1,.,CSVPEGVEQFF,TGCAGCGTTCCAGAAGGGGTGGAGCAGTTCTTC
.,TRBJ1-1,TRBV27,few,CASSGQFNTEAFF,TGTGCCAGCAGTGGACAGTTTAACACTGAAGCTTTCTTT
.,TRBJ2-3,TRBV6-4,.,CASSHDVERNTDTQYF,TGTGCCAGCAGCCATGACGTGGAGCGGAACACAGATACGCAGTATTTT
TRBD2,TRBJ2-3,TRBV7-9,.,CASSATSATDTQYF,TGTGCCAGTTCCGCGACTAGCGCCACAGATACGCAGTATTTT
.,TRBJ2-1,TRBV10-1,few,CASSEQGNNEQFF,TGCGCCAGCAGTGAACAGGGAAACAATGAGCAGTTCTTC
TRBD1,TRBJ2-7,TRBV18,.,CASSPGTGSSYEQYF,TGTGCCAGCTCACCTGGGACAGGGAGCTCCTACGAGCAGTACTTC
.,TRBJ2-1,TRBV28,few,CASSVQGQQFF,TGTGCCAGCAGCGTTCAGGGTCAGCAGTTCTTC
.,TRBJ2-7,TRBV5-8,.,CASSLYAVHYEQYF,TGTGCCAGCAGCTTGTACGCAGTCCATTACGAGCAGTACTTC
TRBD1,TRBJ1-2,TRBV18,.,CASSPPGTGYHGYTF,TGTGCCAGCTCACCACCGGGGACAGGGTACCATGGCTACACCTTC
TRBD1,TRBJ1-2,TRBV19,.,CASSMTGAQSNYGYTF,TGTGCCAGTAGTATGACAGGGGCGCAAAGTAACTATGGCTACACCTTC
.,TRBJ2-5,TRBV5-1,.,CASSLSAGRAQYF,TGCGCCAGCAGCTTGTCGGCCGGCCGGGCCCAGTACTTC
TRBD2,TRBJ2-3,TRBV4-2,few,CASSQGASGTSTDTQYF,TGTGCCAGCAGCCAGGGCGCTAGCGGCACTAGCACAGATACGCAGTATTTT
TRBD1,TRBJ1-1,TRBV5-5,many,CASSLTTGVTEAFF,TGTGCCAGCAGCTTGACGACAGGGGTTACTGAAGCTTTCTTT
.,TRBJ1-3,TRBV19,.,CASSSDAGTIYF,TGTGCCAGTAGCTCAGACGCGGGCACCATATATTTT
TRBD1,TRBJ1-1,TRBV7-2,.,CASSFGQGGTEAFF,TGTGCCAGCAGCTTCGGACAGGGAGGGACTGAAGCTTTCTTT
TRBD1,TRBJ2-2,TRBV11-3,few,CASSWGQGTGELFF,TGTGCCAGCAGCTGGGGACAGGGTACCGGGGAGCTGTTTTTT
.,TRBJ1-2,TRBV6-6,few,CASSTSYGYTF,TGTGCCAGCAGTACATCCTATGGCTACACCTTC
TRBD2,TRBJ2-7,TRBV5-4,.,CASSSLAGEHVEQYF,TGTGCCAGCAGCTCCCTAGCGGGAGAGCATGTCGAGCAGTACTTC
.,TRBJ1-1,TRBV5-6,.,CASSLGGGGTGRGGAFF,TGTGCCAGCAGCTTGGGGGGGGGAGGAACAGGCCGCGGTGGGGCTTTCTTT
TRBD1,TRBJ2-7,TRBV5-1,few,CASSLGQLSYEQYF,TGCGCCAGCAGCCTGGGACAGCTTTCCTACGAGCAGTACTTC
TRBD2,TRBJ2-4,TRBV14,.,CASSPSGSSIQYF,TGTGCCAGCAGTCCTAGCGGGAGCAGTATTCAGTACTTC
TRBD1,TRBJ1-1,TRBV18,.,CASSPTGFGSKTEAFF,TGTGCCAGCTCACCGACAGGGTTCGGATCGAAGACTGAAGCTTTCTTT